This T cell receptor (beta chain) was recorded in a study of blood T cells in healthy people across ages. Whole-study context: Per two T cells, template switching captured roughly one barcoded beta molecule.

This clonotype was detected a few times. PCR was performed a second time for roughly 6 to 12 cycles using a sample-barcoded 5' primer and a J-beta primer mix. Via MiXCR, TCRdb re-called the 5' RACE reads, giving one row per CDR3 protein. The table includes some 760,000 distinct CDR3 sequences, approximately 25% detected once. Germline loops: CDR1 SEHNR, CDR2 FQNEAQ (reference sequence). CDR3 size: 15 residues. The sample was also reused in another study, on T cells of mothers and their children. As that study records: The second PCR's M1S primer added sample barcodes and 2-4 random nucleotides. Per mother, over 8 million TCR beta CDR3 reads were obtained; per child, around 2.8 million. Whether pairs are related or unrelated, thymic selection shapes their TCR recombination output in much the same way.

This sequence originates from a boy younger than 18 in good health. The chain combines TRBV7-9 with TRBJ2-5; 7 nucleotides align to TRBD1. The better agreement between TRBJ2-1 and the DNA end casts doubt on the J call. The sequenced material came from blood. CDR3 coding DNA: TGTGCCAGCAGCGCGTCCGGGACAGTCTACAATGAGCAGTTCTTC. Translation: CASSASGTVYNEQFF.